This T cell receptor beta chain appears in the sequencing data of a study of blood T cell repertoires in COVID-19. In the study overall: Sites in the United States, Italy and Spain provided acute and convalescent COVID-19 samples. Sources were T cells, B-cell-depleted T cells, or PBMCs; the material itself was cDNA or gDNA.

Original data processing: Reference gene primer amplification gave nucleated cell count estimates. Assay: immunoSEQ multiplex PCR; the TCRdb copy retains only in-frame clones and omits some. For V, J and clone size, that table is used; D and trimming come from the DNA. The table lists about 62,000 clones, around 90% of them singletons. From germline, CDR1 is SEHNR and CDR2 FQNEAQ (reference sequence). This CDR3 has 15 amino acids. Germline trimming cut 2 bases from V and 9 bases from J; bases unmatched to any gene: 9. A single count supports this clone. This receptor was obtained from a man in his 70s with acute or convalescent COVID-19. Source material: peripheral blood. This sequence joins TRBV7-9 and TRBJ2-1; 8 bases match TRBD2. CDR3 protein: CASSLLPGGPTEQFF. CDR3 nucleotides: TGTGCCAGCAGCTTACTTCCGGGAGGGCCTACTGAGCAGTTCTTC. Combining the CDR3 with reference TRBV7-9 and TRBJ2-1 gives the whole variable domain DTGVSQNPRHKITKRGQNVTFRCDPISEHNRLYWYRQTLGQGPEFLTYFQNEAQLEKSRLLSDRFSAERPKGSFSTLEIQRTEQGDSAMYLCASSLLPGGPTEQFFGPGTRLTVL.